The next 26 T cell receptor beta chains were all read from a single sample in a study of shared clonotypes between healthy human individuals. Some clones are missing from TCRdb's copy, which holds only in-frame ones; the method was immunoSEQ multiplex PCR. The sample consists of roughly 700,000 clones, approximately 74% of them appearing once. Specimen: memory CD4+ T cells sorted from blood. This sample's subset: CD45RA-negative fraction. The source is a young woman in good health.

This clone has a count of ten or more. CDR3 region: CASSRTLTDYYEQYF. CDR3 DNA: TGTGCCAGCAGCCGTACGTTGACAGACTACTACGAGCAGTACTTC. The chain recombines TRBV6-5 with TRBJ2-7; tentatively, D is TRBD1 or TRBD2 (5 bases each). Per germline, CDR1 MNHEY and CDR2 SVGAGI. Trimming left V 6 bases short and J 3 bases short, with 18 bases between. The CDR3 has 15 residues.

V usage is TRBV19 and J usage is TRBJ1-6; perhaps TRBD1 as D (6 bases). Trimming left V 7 bases short and J 7 bases short, with 14 bases between. Per germline, CDR1 LNHDA and CDR2 SQIVND (reference sequence). The CDR3 extends over 14 amino acids. CDR3 coding DNA: TGTGCCAGTAAACCGGGACACATGAATTCACCCCTCCACTTT. Amino acids: CASKPGHMNSPLHF.

The rearrangement links TRBV11-2 to TRBJ1-5; weak D call: TRBD1 (5 bases). Per germline, CDR1 SGHAT and CDR2 FQNNGV. The V gene lost 3 bases and the J gene lost 4 bases, with 13 bases spanning the gap. The length of the CDR3 is 15 residues. The DNA of the CDR3 is TGTGCCAGCAGCTTGACCGGGACGGAGAATCAGCCCCAGCATTTT. Its translation: CASSLTGTENQPQHF.

This clone was seen only a few times. Other DNA sequences in the same sample also yield this CDR3. The CDR3, as DNA: TGCGCCAGCAGCTTGGACAGTTCGGGGTACAATGAGCAGTTCTTC. This encodes CASSLDSSGYNEQFF. The chain joins TRBV5-1 to TRBJ2-1, with D perhaps matching TRBD2 (5 bases). The CDR3 consists of 15 residues. The V end lost 0 bases, the J end lost 4 bases, and 11 bases lay between the germline ends. Germline assignment: CDR1 SGHRS and CDR2 YFSETQ.

The count of this clone is one. The chain is built from TRBV18 and TRBJ2-1; 8 bases agree with TRBD2. Germline loops: CDR1 KGHSH, CDR2 LQKENI. The ends lost 2 bases at V and 0 bases at J; junction bases unmatched: 3. This CDR3 has 16 amino acids. The CDR3 nucleotides are TGTGCCAGCTCACCATCAAGCGGGAGCTCCTACAATGAGCAGTTCTTC. Protein sequence: CASSPSSGSSYNEQFF.

The chain is built from TRBV18 and TRBJ2-7; 9 bases are shared with TRBD2. Germline-derived CDR1 and CDR2 are KGHSH and LQKENI. V was pared by 4 bases and J by 1 base, with 8 bases of the junction left unmatched. This CDR3 has 16 amino acids. In DNA, the CDR3 is TGTGCCAGCTCACTTCACGAGCGGGAGGTGTCCTACGAGCAGTACTTC. Translated: CASSLHEREVSYEQYF.

This clone was observed at least ten times. The CDR3 bases are TGTGCCAGCAGCCCTGGACTAGCGATCGAGCAGTACTTC. It translates to CASSPGLAIEQYF. J is TRBJ2-7 and V is TRBV5-4; 9 nucleotides agree with TRBD2. The CDR3 runs 13 residues. V was pared by 4 bases and J by 6 bases, with 5 bases of the junction left unmatched. CDR1 and CDR2 from the germline V gene are SGHNT and YYREEE (reference sequence).

The chain combines TRBV28 with TRBJ1-5; 11 nucleotides line up with TRBD1. This CDR3 spans 16 amino acids. The V and J ends lost 6 bases and 4 bases, in that order; junction bases with no gene match: 8. Germline CDR1 and CDR2: MDHEN and SYDVKM. The CDR3 DNA sequence: TGTGCCAGCAGAAAACCGGGACAGGGGGGAAATCAGCCCCAGCATTTT. It specifies CASRKPGQGGNQPQHF.

The genes are TRBV19 and TRBJ1-2; D might be TRBD1 (5 bases). The CDR3 is made up of 14 amino acids. V shed 4 bases and J shed 5 bases, with 14 bases lying between them. Germline lookup yields CDR1 LNHDA and CDR2 SQIVND (reference sequence). DNA of the CDR3: TGTGCCAGTAGTAGAGGGGAAGAGGTATATGGCTACACCTTC. Translating it yields CASSRGEEVYGYTF.

The V and J genes are TRBV2 and TRBJ2-7; 7 bases map to TRBD2. Germline CDR1 SNHLY, CDR2 FYNNEI. V shed 10 bases and J 1 base; nucleotides not matched to a gene: 4. The CDR3 runs 12 residues. The DNA for the CDR3 is TGTGCCACTAGCGGCCTATCCTACGAGCAGTACTTC. This encodes CATSGLSYEQYF.

The chain has TRBV7-8 and TRBJ2-1, with D possibly TRBD2 on 6 matching bases. Germline V gene sequence: CDR1 SGHVS, CDR2 FQNEAQ. V dropped 5 bases and J dropped 8 bases, with 13 bases sitting between them. This CDR3 contains 13 residues. CDR3 protein: CASSAGRLHEQFF. In DNA, the CDR3 is TGTGCCAGCAGCGCGGGACGGTTACATGAGCAGTTCTTC.

This chain links TRBV7-9 with TRBJ2-5, with D unresolved. This CDR3 has 12 amino acids. Trimming stripped 3 bases from V and 5 bases from J, with 7 bases between. Germline V gene sequence: CDR1 SEHNR, CDR2 FQNEAQ (reference sequence). The CDR3 is CASSLPPETQYF. The CDR3 DNA reads TGTGCCAGCAGCTTGCCCCCGGAGACCCAGTACTTC.

The chain links TRBV19 to TRBJ1-1, with a tentative D call TRBD1 (6 bases). Germline CDR1 reads LNHDA; CDR2 reads SQIVND (reference sequence). The CDR3 extends over 14 amino acids. The V gene lost 0 bases and the J gene lost 11 bases, with 16 bases spanning the gap. Here the CDR3 DNA reads TGTGCCAGTAGTATAGACGGACAGAGCGGGGAGGCTTTCTTT. This translates into CASSIDGQSGEAFF.

The J gene is TRBJ1-4, the V gene TRBV11-3; 9 positions agree with TRBD1. Germline CDR1 and CDR2: SGHNT and YENEEA. CDR3 length: 15 amino acids. The V segment lost 5 bases and the J segment 7 bases; nucleotides outside the gene matches: 8. The CDR3, as DNA: TGTGCCAGCAGCGATCGACAGGGGGGCGGTGAAAAACTGTTTTTT. Its translation: CASSDRQGGGEKLFF.

This sequence joins TRBV19 and TRBJ1-4; 7 nucleotides line up with TRBD1. V lost 3 bases, J lost 11 bases, and 9 bases stayed unmatched. The CDR3 consists of 14 residues. Germline lookup yields CDR1 LNHDA and CDR2 SQIVND (reference sequence). The CDR3 is CASSITGEGVKLFF. CDR3 in DNA: TGTGCCAGTAGTATTACAGGGGAGGGTGTGAAACTGTTTTTT.

The gene calls are TRBV4-1 and TRBJ2-7, with TRBD2 matching over 9 bases. Germline V gene lookup returns CDR1 MGHRA and CDR2 YSYEKL. V trimming: 3 bases; J trimming: 7 bases; junction bases outside the gene matches: 1. This CDR3 spans 12 amino acids. CDR3: CASSQAGGEQYF. CDR3 nucleotide sequence: TGCGCCAGCAGCCAGGCGGGAGGGGAGCAGTACTTC.

The chain joins TRBV28 to TRBJ2-2; D not certain. CDR1 MDHEN and CDR2 SYDVKM come from the germline V gene. The ends were cut back, 5 bases at V and 7 bases at J, with 17 bases in the middle. The CDR3 is 15 amino acids. CDR3 amino acids: CASSPAGGAGGELFF. CDR3 sequence (DNA): TGTGCCAGCAGTCCCGCCGGCGGTGCAGGCGGGGAGCTGTTTTTT. Variable domain in full (rest from reference TRBV28 and TRBJ2-2): DVKVTQSSRYLVKRTGEKVFLECVQDMDHENMFWYRQDPGLGLRLIYFSYDVKMKEKGDIPEGYSVSREKKERFSLILESASTNQTSMYLCASSPAGGAGGELFFGEGSRLTVL.

This clone was seen many times. The chain recombines TRBV2 with TRBJ2-2; 7 nucleotides line up with TRBD2. Losses at the gene ends were 6 bases for V and 9 bases for J; bases not matched to a gene: 4. The germline V gene encodes CDR1 SNHLY and CDR2 FYNNEI. This CDR3 is built from 12 residues. For the CDR3, the DNA is TGTGCCAGCAGCAGCGGGAATAGGGAGCTGTTTTTT. It is translated as CASSSGNRELFF.

The rearrangement joins TRBV2 to TRBJ2-3; D unclear. The CDR3 is made up of 15 amino acids. With 6 bases removed from V and 0 bases from J, the gap between germline ends came to 13 bases. The germline V gene has CDR1 SNHLY and CDR2 FYNNEI. DNA of the CDR3: TGTGCCAGCAGACCTGTTACGCCTAGCACAGATACGCAGTATTTT. Protein product: CASRPVTPSTDTQYF. Full variable domain (outside the CDR3, taken from reference TRBV2 and TRBJ2-3): EPEVTQTPSHQVTQMGQEVILRCVPISNHLYFYWYRQILGQKVEFLVSFYNNEISEKSEIFDDQFSVERPDGSNFTLKIRSTKLEDSAMYFCASRPVTPSTDTQYFGPGTRLTVL.

There are a few counts of this clone. V gene TRBV30 combines with J gene TRBJ1-4; 8 bases line up with TRBD1. The J segment lost 5 bases and the V segment lost 1 base, leaving 9 bases of the junction unmatched. Germline V gives CDR1 GTSNPN, CDR2 SVGIG (reference sequence). This CDR3 spans 16 amino acids. The CDR3 here is CAWSAYRGIINEKLFF. Here the CDR3 DNA reads TGTGCCTGGAGTGCATACAGGGGGATCATCAATGAAAAACTGTTTTTT.

V is TRBV27 and J is TRBJ2-3, with D perhaps TRBD1 (5 bases). CDR3 size: 15 residues. V gave up 5 bases and J gave up 5 bases, with 17 bases separating them. Germline loops: CDR1 MNHEY, CDR2 SMNVEV (reference sequence). The CDR3 loop is CASSNRRGMKDTQYF. The CDR3 DNA sequence: TGTGCCAGCAGTAACCGTAGGGGAATGAAAGATACGCAGTATTTT.

This clone was observed a few times. DNA of the CDR3: TGTGCCAGCACTTTTTGGAGGGAGGACTATGGCTACACCTTC. This gives the protein CASTFWREDYGYTF. The gene calls are TRBV6-4 and TRBJ1-2, with D hard to call. V lost 7 bases and J 3 bases, leaving 15 bases between the germline ends. Germline V CDR1 and CDR2: MRHNA, SNTAGT. The CDR3 contains 14 residues.

The V call is TRBV30, the J call TRBJ1-2; D is unclear. Germline assignment: CDR1 GTSNPN and CDR2 SVGIG (reference sequence). The CDR3 extends over 13 amino acids. V dropped 3 bases and J dropped 3 bases, with 11 bases sitting between them. The CDR3 nucleotides are TGTGCCTGGAGCCGAGACACCTACTATGGCTACACCTTC. Its translation: CAWSRDTYYGYTF.

The chain is built from TRBV5-5 and TRBJ2-3, with D unresolved. The CDR3 has 14 residues. In germline, CDR1 is SGHKS, CDR2 YYEKEE (reference sequence). Deletions cut 1 base from V and 3 bases from J, with 9 bases between. CDR3 in DNA: TGTGCCAGCAGCTTGACGAGTGTGACAGATACGCAGTATTTT. This sequence encodes CASSLTSVTDTQYF.

This clone was observed many times. V usage is TRBV30 and J usage is TRBJ1-2; D gene unclear. Between the trimmed V and J ends, which lost 3 bases and 5 bases, there was a span of 10 bases. Per the germline V gene, CDR1 is GTSNPN and CDR2 is SVGIG (reference sequence). This CDR3 region has 12 residues. As DNA, the CDR3 is TGTGCCTGGAGGTCGGAGAGTTATGGCTACACCTTC. Its translation is CAWRSESYGYTF.

This rearrangement joins TRBV10-1 to TRBJ2-3, with D possibly being TRBD1 (5 bases). The germline V gene has CDR1 WNHNN and CDR2 SYGVQD (reference sequence). This CDR3 comprises 16 residues. Trimming removed 9 bases from V and 2 bases from J, with 21 bases in between. CDR3 loop: CARYFMTETHTDTQYF. CDR3 DNA sequence: TGCGCCAGATACTTTATGACAGAAACCCACACAGATACGCAGTATTTT.